These T cell receptor beta chains were read from a single sample in a study of blood T cell repertoires in COVID-19. Profiling relied on immunoSEQ multiplex PCR, and the TCRdb table lists in-frame clones only, not all of them. The sample includes 120,000 or so clones, approximately 74% of them seen just once. The sample was peripheral blood. These receptors originate from a man aged 55 to 70 with acute or convalescent COVID-19. CDR3s include the opening cysteine and the closing phenylalanine or tryptophan. The D gene is left open where the match is weak. Some rows mark clone size as missing; the rest say once, few, many or name a class of expanded clone.

V gene,clone size,J gene,D gene,CDR3 protein,CDR3 DNA
TRBV19,once,TRBJ2-6,TRBD1,CASTKNRGPGANVLTF,TGTGCCAGTACCAAAAACAGGGGTCCTGGGGCCAACGTCCTGACTTTC
TRBV4-2,once,TRBJ2-2,.,CASRRDTGELFF,TGTGCCAGCAGACGGGACACCGGGGAGCTGTTTTTT
TRBV2,.,TRBJ2-7,TRBD1,CASRQTGSSYEQYF,TGTGCCAGCAGGCAGACAGGGAGCTCCTACGAGCAGTACTTC
TRBV21-1,.,TRBJ1-5,.,CASSKVTSGADRGFNQPQHF,TGTGCCAGCAGCAAAGTGACCTCGGGGGCGGACAGGGGATTCAATCAGCCCCAGCATTTT
TRBV4-1,.,TRBJ1-5,.,CASSQDGREVQPQHF,TGCGCCAGCAGCCAAGATGGCAGGGAGGTACAGCCCCAGCATTTT
TRBV2,.,TRBJ2-3,TRBD1,CASSERRTGGFTDTQYF,TGTGCCAGCAGTGAACGAAGGACAGGGGGGTTCACAGATACGCAGTATTTT
TRBV7-6,.,TRBJ2-5,TRBD1,CASSRGQGAEETQYF,TGTGCCAGCAGCCGCGGACAGGGGGCTGAAGAGACCCAGTACTTC
TRBV20-1,.,TRBJ2-1,.,CSAPRNEQFF,TGCAGTGCTCCTAGGAATGAGCAGTTCTTC
TRBV23-1,.,TRBJ2-1,.,CASSQSAVYYNEQFF,TGCGCCAGCAGTCAATCAGCGGTGTACTACAATGAGCAGTTCTTC
TRBV7-8,.,TRBJ1-4,.,CASSRRRGSEEKLFF,TGTGCCAGCAGCCGCCGGAGGGGATCAGAGGAAAAACTGTTTTTT
TRBV5-1,.,TRBJ2-7,.,CASSANSYEQYF,TGCGCCAGCAGCGCCAACAGCTACGAGCAGTACTTC
TRBV5-1,.,TRBJ1-6,TRBD1,CASSAQGAGNSPLHF,TGCGCCAGCAGTGCTCAGGGGGCGGGTAATTCACCCCTCCACTTT
TRBV11-3,few,TRBJ2-5,.,CASSSSEETQYF,TGTGCCAGCAGCTCTTCGGAAGAGACCCAGTACTTC
TRBV6-1,few,TRBJ2-1,TRBD2,CASSEIGGVYNEQFF,TGTGCCAGCAGTGAAATCGGGGGGGTCTACAATGAGCAGTTCTTC
TRBV9,few,TRBJ1-6,.,CASSAYGSSYNSPLHF,TGTGCCAGCAGCGCGTATGGGAGCTCCTATAATTCACCCCTCCACTTT
TRBV5-1,.,TRBJ1-1,TRBD1,CASSLQGLPEAFF,TGCGCCAGCAGCCTACAGGGGTTACCTGAAGCTTTCTTT
TRBV3-1/TRBV3-2,few,TRBJ1-4,TRBD1,CASSQGTGGGKLFF,TGTGCCAGCAGCCAAGGGACAGGAGGCGGAAAACTGTTTTTT
TRBV7-2,.,TRBJ1-2,TRBD1,CASTRQGLANYGYTF,TGTGCCAGCACCCGACAGGGATTAGCTAACTATGGCTACACCTTC
TRBV3-1/TRBV3-2,.,TRBJ2-3,.,CASSQAVGGDTQYF,TGTGCCAGCAGCCAAGCCGTGGGGGGAGATACGCAGTATTTT
TRBV30,.,TRBJ1-1,.,CAWSRGGNTEAFF,TGTGCCTGGAGTAGAGGAGGGAACACTGAAGCTTTCTTT
TRBV7-2,.,TRBJ2-7,TRBD2,CASSPQGLAGGRVQYF,TGTGCCAGCAGCCCCCAGGGACTAGCGGGGGGGCGCGTGCAGTACTTC
TRBV9,once,TRBJ1-2,.,CASSVDGSVIYGYTF,TGTGCCAGCAGCGTAGACGGTAGTGTGATCTATGGCTACACCTTC
TRBV5-1,few,TRBJ2-5,.,CASSRRRGEETQYF,TGCGCCAGCAGCCGGCGGAGGGGAGAGGAGACCCAGTACTTC
TRBV4-1,.,TRBJ1-1,TRBD1,CASSRKDRENTEAFF,TGCGCCAGCAGCCGAAAGGACAGGGAGAACACTGAAGCTTTCTTT
TRBV27,.,TRBJ1-2,.,CASSFYAGTNYGYTF,TGTGCCAGCAGTTTCTATGCAGGCACTAACTATGGCTACACCTTC
TRBV14,.,TRBJ2-3,TRBD2,CASSQDRPAGGYTDTQYF,TGTGCCAGCAGCCAAGATCGTCCAGCGGGGGGATACACAGATACGCAGTATTTT
TRBV29-1,.,TRBJ1-1,.,CSVPRTANTEAFF,TGCAGCGTCCCCCGGACAGCGAACACTGAAGCTTTCTTT